This TCR beta chain was identified during a study of shared clonotypes between healthy human individuals. CDR1 MNHEY and CDR2 SMNVEV come from the germline V gene (reference sequence). The V end was cut by 4 bases, the J end by 3 bases, with 10 bases between. The CDR3 is 13 residues long. Terminally differentiated effector memory CD45RA+ cells were left out of the naive CD8 fraction, which was CD45RO-negative and positively selected for CCR7. The repertoire was sequenced with immunoSEQ multiplex PCR; TCRdb's copy has only in-frame clones and lacks some. The repertoire includes hundreds of thousands of clones, around 96% of them detected once, and 0.11% sits in the top ten.

The source is a woman in her 30s in good health. V usage is TRBV27 and J usage is TRBJ2-7; D gene ambiguous. Specimen: naive CD8+ T cells sorted from blood. DNA for the CDR3: TGTGCCAGCAGTTGGGAACTGGGCTACGAGCAGTACTTC. Translated, it gives CASSWELGYEQYF.